The T cell receptor (beta chain) under discussion was sequenced for a study of blood T cell repertoires in COVID-19 (dated by TCRdb to about 2020). Regarding the complete study: Collaborator samples came from the United States, Italy and Spain and covered acute and convalescent phases of COVID-19. The prospective study material was composed of cDNA or gDNA derived from T cells, B-cell-depleted T cells, or PBMCs. Deeply sampled blood TCRbeta repertoires from subjects exposed to, actively infected with, or recovered from COVID-19 were included in the dataset. The repertoires were released in a freely available public database meant as a resource for research on the immune response to SARS-CoV-2. The samples were drawn from the first 160 participants of the ongoing ImmuneRACE study and from 1,254 subjects provided by 6 global collaborators. The sample metadata nearly always contained a de-identified subject ID, COVID-19 status, age in years and sex. HLA class I and class II types, where available, came from metadata supplied by the sample provider rather than from assay-based typing.

Participants in the prospective study were enrolled through a virtual design, were aged about 18 to 100 years, and lived in 20 to 30 United States geographic areas. In the prospective study, participants were assigned to cohorts based on the clinical history participants reported in a screening survey and a study questionnaire. In the prospective study, mobile phlebotomists collected whole blood, serum and a nasopharyngeal or oropharyngeal swab from each participant. Prospective study participants could optionally give additional blood draws and questionnaires over an approximately two-month period. Before DNA extraction, prospective study blood samples were shipped either frozen or at room temperature. Between the V and J ends, shortened by 3 bases and 4 bases respectively, the junction contains 10 bases. The cysteine opens and the phenylalanine closes a CDR3 of 13 amino acids. Only the CDR3 region is kept as DNA, spanning 39 bases read in frame from base 1.

Overall study results and their limits: How much clinical and demographic metadata was included differed by source and by participant, and the metadata was provided uncurated.

Concerning this clone: Its target antigen remains unknown. Per-base quality was not reported, and no clone a single base away is much larger than it.

The immunoSEQ Assay, a bias-controlled multiplex PCR, was used to amplify TCRbeta CDR3 regions from genomic DNA. Regarding the original processing steps: The number of nucleated cells in each sample was estimated by amplification of reference gene primers within the assay. To quantify the absolute abundance of each unique TCRbeta CDR3 rearrangement, sequence reads were collapsed and filtered. For each sample, productive Simpson clonality was calculated as the square root of Simpson's diversity index across productive rearrangements. Held by TCRdb, this immuneACCESS table contains in-frame sequences only and omits some clones. Under half of the omission traces to an unresolved V gene where checked; the cause of the rest is unknown. Clonal size and the V and J genes are those of that table, whereas D and trimming came from the DNA. The sample profile shows roughly 250,000 clones; 86% of them were found once. Jointly, the top ten make up about 3.3% of the sample.

The TCR comes from a woman in her 40s with acute COVID-19. Recombination joined TRBV12-3 or TRBV12-4 with TRBJ2-7; TRBD1 is perhaps the D gene, given 6 matching bases. Sequencing input: PBMCs or T cells enriched from blood (not recorded which). The sequence in DNA is TGTGCCAGCAGTTTCGGACAGATATACGAGCAGTACTTC. Translated, this is CASSFGQIYEQYF.